Following are 10 T cell receptor beta chains from one sample sequenced in a study of blood T cell repertoires in COVID-19. Sequenced by immunoSEQ multiplex PCR; TCRdb stores in-frame clones only, minus some. Among some 250,000 clones listed, around 87% were seen once. The sequenced sample was peripheral blood. These receptors all stem from a woman in her seventies with active or convalescent COVID-19.

V usage is TRBV4-3 and J usage is TRBJ1-2; D call uncertain. The V gene's germline CDR1 is LGHNA and CDR2 YSLEER. Deletions cut 0 bases from V and 5 bases from J, with 25 bases between. This CDR3 has 19 amino acids. The CDR3 nucleotides are TGCGCCAGCAGCCAAGATATGTCCGGGAAGTTGCTGGCCGCTTATGGCTACACCTTC. Translation: CASSQDMSGKLLAAYGYTF.

The chain employs TRBV18 and TRBJ2-3, with TRBD1 identical over 10 bases. The CDR3 loop spans 14 amino acids. V was pared by 5 bases and J by 3 bases, with 2 bases of the junction left unmatched. Germline V lookup: CDR1 KGHSH, CDR2 LQKENI. For the CDR3, the DNA is TGTGCCAGCTCAGGACAGGGGGTAACAGATACGCAGTATTTT. It is translated as CASSGQGVTDTQYF.

This clone was found once. This chain uses TRBV13 with TRBJ1-1; possibly TRBD1 for D (5 bases). This CDR3 contains 16 residues. V was shortened by 5 bases and J by 1 base, with 17 bases between the two germline ends. Germline V CDR1 and CDR2: PRHDT, FYEKMQ (reference sequence). The CDR3 DNA reads TGTGCCAGCAGCCTCAGGCGTCCCAGGGCGAACACTGAAGCTTTCTTT. It translates to CASSLRRPRANTEAFF.

This chain links TRBV9 with TRBJ2-1, with 7 bases aligning to TRBD1. The CDR3 is 15 amino acids. CDR1 and CDR2 from the germline V gene are SGDLS and YYNGEE. The junction had 13 bases not matched to a gene; V was cut back by 4 bases and J by 9 bases. The CDR3 region has the DNA TGTGCCAGCAGCATAGAGTACAGGGGTGTGAGTGAGCAGTTCTTC. This encodes CASSIEYRGVSEQFF.

This clone was detected only once. The J gene is TRBJ1-1, the V gene TRBV6-2 or TRBV6-3; no reliable D call. The V gene's germline CDR1 is MNHEY and CDR2 SVGEGT. V lost 6 bases and J 8 bases, leaving 7 bases between the germline ends. The CDR3 totals 10 residues. CDR3 nucleotides: TGTGCCAGCAGCGCGGCCGAAGCTTTCTTT. It translates to CASSAAEAFF.

The rearrangement joins TRBV9 to TRBJ1-1; possible D gene TRBD1, 5 bases. The CDR3 spans 15 residues. Trimming removed 6 bases at V and 2 bases at J, with 17 bases between. Germline-derived CDR1 and CDR2 are SGDLS and YYNGEE. The CDR3: CASNPYTGPNTEAFF. Here the CDR3 DNA reads TGTGCCAGCAACCCGTATACAGGCCCTAACACTGAAGCTTTCTTT.

J is TRBJ1-3 and V is TRBV9; D unresolved. The CDR3 is 16 residues long. The germline CDR1 and CDR2 sequences are SGDLS and YYNGEE. The V end was cut by 0 bases, the J end by 13 bases, with 23 bases between. This CDR3 is CASSVEVGHLDTGIYF. The CDR3 DNA reads as TGTGCCAGCAGCGTAGAGGTAGGCCACCTGGATACGGGGATATATTTT.

The chain employs TRBV5-6 and TRBJ1-2, with 9 bases identical to TRBD1. Unmatched junction bases numbered 11, after V lost 5 bases and J lost 3 bases. The CDR3 has 16 residues. Germline lookup yields CDR1 SGHDT and CDR2 YYEEEE. The CDR3 sequence: CASSFGTGQGHYGYTF. The CDR3 nucleotides are TGTGCCAGCAGTTTTGGGACGGGACAGGGACACTATGGCTACACCTTC.

Concerning this clone itself: At one end, the junction sequence differs from germline, possibly due to a read error. This CDR3 reads CASSYGTPGAEDF. The CDR3, as DNA: TGTGCCAGCAGCTACGGGACTCCCGGGGCGGAGGACTTC. This rearrangement joins TRBV7-2 to TRBJ2-7; possible D gene TRBD2, 6 bases. This CDR3 spans 13 amino acids. Germline CDR1 reads SGHTA; CDR2 reads FQGNSA.

The J gene is TRBJ2-2, the V gene TRBV6-1; TRBD1 is a possible D gene (7 bases). V lost 3 bases and J 4 bases, leaving 12 bases between the germline ends. This CDR3 contains 15 residues. Germline V CDR1 and CDR2: MNHNS, SASEGT. CDR3 nucleotide sequence: TGTGCCAGCAGTGATCCAGGGGGGACCACCGGGGAGCTGTTTTTT. Translating it yields CASSDPGGTTGELFF.